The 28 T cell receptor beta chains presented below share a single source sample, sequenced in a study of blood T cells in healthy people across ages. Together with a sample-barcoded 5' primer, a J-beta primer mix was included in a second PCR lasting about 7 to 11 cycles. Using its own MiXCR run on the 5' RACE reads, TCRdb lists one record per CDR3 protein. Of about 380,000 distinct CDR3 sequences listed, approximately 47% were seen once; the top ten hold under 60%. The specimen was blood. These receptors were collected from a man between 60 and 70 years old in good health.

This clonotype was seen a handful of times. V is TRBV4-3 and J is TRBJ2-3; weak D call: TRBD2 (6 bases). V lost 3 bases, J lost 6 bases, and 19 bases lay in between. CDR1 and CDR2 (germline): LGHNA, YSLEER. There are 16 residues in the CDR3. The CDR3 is CASSQSRSGSGDTQYF. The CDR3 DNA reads TGCGCCAGCAGCCAGTCCCGTTCCGGGAGTGGGGATACGCAGTATTTT.

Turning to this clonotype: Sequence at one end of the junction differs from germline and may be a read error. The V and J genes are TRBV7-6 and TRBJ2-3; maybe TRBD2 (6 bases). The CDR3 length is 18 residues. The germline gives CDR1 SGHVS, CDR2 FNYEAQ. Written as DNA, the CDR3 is TGTGCCAGCAGCTCGCGAGCCCCTAGCGATACTAGCACAGAGACGCAGTATTTT. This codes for CASSSRAPSDTSTETQYF.

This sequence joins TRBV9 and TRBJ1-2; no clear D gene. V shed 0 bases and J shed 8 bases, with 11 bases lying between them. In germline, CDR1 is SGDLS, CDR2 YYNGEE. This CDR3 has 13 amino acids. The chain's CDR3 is CASSVGGSRGYTF. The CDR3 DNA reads TGTGCCAGCAGCGTAGGAGGGTCCCGCGGCTACACCTTC.

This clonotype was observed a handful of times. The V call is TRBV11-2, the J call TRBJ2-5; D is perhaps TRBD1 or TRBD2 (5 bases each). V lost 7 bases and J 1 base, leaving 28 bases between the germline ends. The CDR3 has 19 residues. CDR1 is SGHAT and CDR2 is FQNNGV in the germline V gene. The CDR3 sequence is CASTRRTPGRLGVQETQYF. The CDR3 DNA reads TGTGCCAGCACTCGGCGTACCCCTGGAAGGTTGGGGGTCCAAGAGACCCAGTACTTC.

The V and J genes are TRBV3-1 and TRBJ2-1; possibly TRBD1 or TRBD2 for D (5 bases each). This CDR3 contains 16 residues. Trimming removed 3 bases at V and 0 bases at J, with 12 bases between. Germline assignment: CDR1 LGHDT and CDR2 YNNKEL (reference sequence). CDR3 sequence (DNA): TGTGCCAGCAGCCAGTACGGGACGATCTCCTACAATGAGCAGTTCTTC. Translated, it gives CASSQYGTISYNEQFF.

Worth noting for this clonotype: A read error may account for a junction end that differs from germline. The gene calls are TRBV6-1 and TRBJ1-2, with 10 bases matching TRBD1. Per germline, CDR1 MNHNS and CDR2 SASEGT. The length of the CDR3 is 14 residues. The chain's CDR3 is CASGETGGGYGYTF. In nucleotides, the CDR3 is TGTGCCAGCGGTGAGACAGGGGGCGGCTATGGCTACACCTTC.

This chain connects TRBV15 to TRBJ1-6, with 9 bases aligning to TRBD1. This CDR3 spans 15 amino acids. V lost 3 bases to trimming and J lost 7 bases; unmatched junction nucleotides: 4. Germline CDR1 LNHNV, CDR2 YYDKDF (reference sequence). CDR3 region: CATSSGQGSNSPLHF. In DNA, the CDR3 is TGTGCCACCAGCAGCGGACAGGGGAGCAATTCACCCCTCCACTTT.

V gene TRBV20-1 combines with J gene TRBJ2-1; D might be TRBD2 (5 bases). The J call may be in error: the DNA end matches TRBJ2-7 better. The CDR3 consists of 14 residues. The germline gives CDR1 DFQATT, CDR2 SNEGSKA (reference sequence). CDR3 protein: CSASEASRSHEQYF. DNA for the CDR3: TGCAGTGCTAGCGAGGCTAGCCGGAGCCACGAGCAGTACTTC.

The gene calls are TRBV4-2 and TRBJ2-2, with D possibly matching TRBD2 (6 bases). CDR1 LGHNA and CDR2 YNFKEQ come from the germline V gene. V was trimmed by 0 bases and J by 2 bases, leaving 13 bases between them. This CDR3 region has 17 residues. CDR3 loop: CASSQDRGTTNTGELFF. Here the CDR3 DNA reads TGTGCCAGCAGCCAAGATCGGGGGACCACCAACACCGGGGAGCTGTTTTTT.

CDR3 nucleotide sequence: TGCGCCAGCAGTCCACCGAGAGACAGTTACAATGAGCAGTTCTTC. The encoded protein is CASSPPRDSYNEQFF. This chain uses TRBV5-1 with TRBJ2-1; D is possibly TRBD1 (5 bases). The ends were cut back, 5 bases at V and 4 bases at J, with 16 bases in the middle. This CDR3 is built from 15 residues. CDR1 is SGHRS, CDR2 YFSETQ, per germline.

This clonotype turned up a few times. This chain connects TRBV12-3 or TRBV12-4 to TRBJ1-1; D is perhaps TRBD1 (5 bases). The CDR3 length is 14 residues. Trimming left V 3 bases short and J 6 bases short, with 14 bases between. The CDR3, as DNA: TGTGCCAGCAGTTTCCGGGGGTCGGTTTCTGAAGCTTTCTTT. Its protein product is CASSFRGSVSEAFF.

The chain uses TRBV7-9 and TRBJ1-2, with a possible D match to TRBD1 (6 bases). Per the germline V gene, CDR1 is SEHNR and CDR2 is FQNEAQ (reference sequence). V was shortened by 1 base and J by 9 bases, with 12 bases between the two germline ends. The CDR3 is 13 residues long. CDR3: CASSLDRASSYTF. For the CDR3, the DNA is TGTGCCAGCAGCTTAGACAGGGCGAGTAGCTACACCTTC.

Here the CDR3 DNA reads TGTGCCAGCAGCTCCCGGCGGACTAGGAGGGGCAATGAGCAGTTCTTC. Protein sequence: CASSSRRTRRGNEQFF. This rearrangement joins TRBV7-2 to TRBJ2-1; 7 bases match TRBD2. CDR1 and CDR2 from the germline V gene are SGHTA and FQGNSA. J lost 6 bases, V lost 4 bases, and 12 bases had no gene match. The CDR3 is made up of 16 amino acids.

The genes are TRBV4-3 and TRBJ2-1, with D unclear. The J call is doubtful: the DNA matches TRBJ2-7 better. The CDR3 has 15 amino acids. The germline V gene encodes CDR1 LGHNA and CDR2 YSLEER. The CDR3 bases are TGCGCCAGCAGCCAAGATTGGCGCTCCTACAATGAGCAGTACTTC. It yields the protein CASSQDWRSYNEQYF.

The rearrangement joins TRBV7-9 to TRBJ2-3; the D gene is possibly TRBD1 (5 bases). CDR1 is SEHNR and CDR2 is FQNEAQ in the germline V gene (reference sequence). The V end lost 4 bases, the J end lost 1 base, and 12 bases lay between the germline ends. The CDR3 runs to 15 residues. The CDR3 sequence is CASSSGQGGTDTQYF. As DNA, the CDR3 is TGTGCCAGCAGCTCCGGGCAGGGCGGCACAGATACGCAGTATTTT.

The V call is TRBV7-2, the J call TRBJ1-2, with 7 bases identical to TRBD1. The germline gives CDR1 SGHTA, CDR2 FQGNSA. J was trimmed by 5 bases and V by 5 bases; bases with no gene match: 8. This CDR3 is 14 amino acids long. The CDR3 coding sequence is TGTGCCAGCAGCATTATAGACAGGGTTTATGGCTACACCTTC. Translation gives CASSIIDRVYGYTF.

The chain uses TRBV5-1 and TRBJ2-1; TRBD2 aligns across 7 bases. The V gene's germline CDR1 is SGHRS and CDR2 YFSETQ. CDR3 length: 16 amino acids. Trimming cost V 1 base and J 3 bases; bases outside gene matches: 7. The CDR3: CASSLTVSGGYNEQFF. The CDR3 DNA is TGCGCCAGCAGCTTGACGGTCTCGGGAGGCTACAATGAGCAGTTCTTC.

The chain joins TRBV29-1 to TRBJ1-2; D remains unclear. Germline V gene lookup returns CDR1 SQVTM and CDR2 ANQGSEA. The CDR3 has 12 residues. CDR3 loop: CCEFSGSYGYTF. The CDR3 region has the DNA TGCTGCGAATTCAGTGGTTCCTATGGCTACACCTTC.

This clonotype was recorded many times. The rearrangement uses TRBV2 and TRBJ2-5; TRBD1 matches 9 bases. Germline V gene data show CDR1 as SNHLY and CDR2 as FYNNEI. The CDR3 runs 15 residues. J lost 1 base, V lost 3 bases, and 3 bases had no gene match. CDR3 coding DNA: TGTGCCAGCAGTGATTACAGGGGGCGCCAAGAGACCCAGTACTTC. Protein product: CASSDYRGRQETQYF.

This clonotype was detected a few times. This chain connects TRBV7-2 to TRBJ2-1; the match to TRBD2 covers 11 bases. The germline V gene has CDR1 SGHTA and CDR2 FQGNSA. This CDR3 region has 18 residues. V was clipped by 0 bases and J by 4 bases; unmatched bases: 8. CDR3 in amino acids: CASSLALGLAGLYNEQFF. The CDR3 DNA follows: TGTGCCAGCAGCTTAGCCCTAGGACTAGCGGGTCTTTACAATGAGCAGTTCTTC.

The CDR3 is CSAKRTSGSSYEQYF. The CDR3 coding sequence is TGCAGTGCTAAACGGACTAGCGGGAGCTCCTACGAGCAGTACTTC. The rearrangement links TRBV20-1 to TRBJ2-7; 13 nucleotides align to TRBD2. Trimming cost V 4 bases and J 0 bases; bases outside gene matches: 3. Germline V gives CDR1 DFQATT, CDR2 SNEGSKA (reference sequence). This CDR3 spans 15 amino acids.

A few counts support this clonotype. The CDR3 region is CASSQTGTLSYEQYF. CDR3 nucleotide sequence: TGTGCCAGCAGCCAAACCGGGACCCTTTCCTACGAGCAGTACTTC. This chain uses TRBV5-6 with TRBJ2-7; tentatively, D is TRBD1 or TRBD2 (5 bases each). Between the trimmed V and J ends, which lost 4 bases and 1 base, there was a span of 15 bases. This CDR3 has 15 residues. CDR1 SGHDT and CDR2 YYEEEE come from the germline V gene.

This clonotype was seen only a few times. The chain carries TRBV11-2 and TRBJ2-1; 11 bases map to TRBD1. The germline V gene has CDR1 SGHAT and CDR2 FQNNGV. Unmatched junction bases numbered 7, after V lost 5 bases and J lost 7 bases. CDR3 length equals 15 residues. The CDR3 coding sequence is TGTGCCAGCAGCCCCGGACAGGGGGCGGGGAATGAGCAGTTCTTC. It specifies CASSPGQGAGNEQFF.

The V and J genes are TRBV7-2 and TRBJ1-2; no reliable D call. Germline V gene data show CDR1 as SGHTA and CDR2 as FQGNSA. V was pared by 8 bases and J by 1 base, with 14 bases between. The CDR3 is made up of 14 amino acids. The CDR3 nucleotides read TGTGCCAGCGGCGGAGGTCCGAGTAACTATGGCTACACCTTC. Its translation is CASGGGPSNYGYTF.

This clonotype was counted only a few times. DNA of the CDR3: TGTGCCATCGGGACTGAGGGGGAGACCCAGTACTTC. Its translation: CAIGTEGETQYF. V usage is TRBV10-3 and J usage is TRBJ2-5, with D possibly TRBD2 on 6 matching bases. CDR1 is ENHRY, CDR2 SYGVKD, per germline. The ends were cut back, 8 bases at V and 5 bases at J, with 12 bases in the middle. The CDR3 length is 12 residues.

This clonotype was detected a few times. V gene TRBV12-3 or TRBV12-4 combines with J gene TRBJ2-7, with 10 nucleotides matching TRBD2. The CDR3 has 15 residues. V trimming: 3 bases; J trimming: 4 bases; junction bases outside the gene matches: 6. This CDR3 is CASSFAGLAAYEQYF. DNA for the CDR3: TGTGCCAGCAGTTTCGCCGGACTAGCGGCGTACGAGCAGTACTTC.

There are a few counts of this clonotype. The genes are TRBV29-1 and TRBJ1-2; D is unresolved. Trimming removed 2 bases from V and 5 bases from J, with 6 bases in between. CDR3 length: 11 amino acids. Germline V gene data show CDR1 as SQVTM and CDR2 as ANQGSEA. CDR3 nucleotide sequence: TGCAGCGTTGAATGGTCGTATGGCTACACCTTC. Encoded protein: CSVEWSYGYTF.

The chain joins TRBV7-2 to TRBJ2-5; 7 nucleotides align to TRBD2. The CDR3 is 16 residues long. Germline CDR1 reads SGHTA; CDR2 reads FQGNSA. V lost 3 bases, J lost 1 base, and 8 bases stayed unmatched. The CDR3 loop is CASSLSLAAIQETQYF. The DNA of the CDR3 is TGTGCCAGCAGCTTGAGTCTAGCGGCCATCCAAGAGACCCAGTACTTC.